Listed below are T cell receptor beta chains from one sample, sequenced in a study of T cell repertoires in cytomegalovirus infection. Their antigens are not known. TCRdb itself ran the reads through MiXCR, one entry per CDR3 protein. The data contain roughly 310,000 distinct CDR3 sequences, 29% of them seen just once; the ten biggest clones take up about 20%. Sequenced material: cultured PBMCs, taken from culture after CMV antigen stimulation. Source of these receptors: a human donor in good health (CMV status not recorded). Some clones in this sample may be carry-over from other donors' samples. The CDR3 runs from the conserved cysteine through the conserved F or W. The D gene is left open where the match is weak. Size values are once, few and many counts, or a class for expanded clones, and some rows have none.

TRBJ2-7 TRBV12-3/TRBV12-4 many 12 NA CASSPDSYEQYF TGTGCCAGCAGCCCCGACAGCTACGAGCAGTACTTC
TRBJ2-1 TRBV7-2 NA 11 NA CASSLENEQFF TGTGCCAGCAGCTTAGAGAATGAGCAGTTCTTC
TRBJ1-1 TRBV7-8 NA 12 NA CASSLVTEEAFF TGTGCCAGCAGCTTAGTTACGGAAGAAGCTTTCTTT
TRBJ2-5 TRBV19 few 14 NA CASSNGQNQETQYF TGTGCCAGTAGTAATGGACAGAACCAAGAGACCCAGTACTTC
TRBJ2-1 TRBV10-3 NA 13 NA CASLGTAGSEQFF TGTGCCTCCTTGGGGACCGCCGGTAGTGAGCAGTTCTTC
TRBJ2-1 TRBV6-5 few 13 NA CASSLGLRYEQFF TGTGCCAGCAGTCTGGGACTTCGGTATGAGCAGTTCTTC
TRBJ2-7 TRBV7-9 few 16 TRBD1 CASSSGTGEVDNEQYF TGTGCCAGCAGCTCCGGGACAGGGGAGGTCGACAACGAGCAGTACTTC
TRBJ1-1 TRBV27 NA 14 TRBD1 CASSYQTGGTEAFF TGTGCCAGCAGTTACCAGACAGGGGGCACTGAAGCTTTCTTT
TRBJ2-3 TRBV7-3 few 18 TRBD2 CASSPNPFSGGSTDTQYF TGTGCCAGCAGCCCCAACCCCTTTAGCGGGGGTAGCACAGATACGCAGTATTTT
TRBJ2-5 TRBV24-1 few 15 NA CATSGNAESDETQYF TGTGCCACCAGTGGGAACGCAGAGTCGGATGAGACCCAGTACTTC
TRBJ2-3 TRBV5-1 NA 11 NA CTSSLGDTQYF TGCACCAGCAGCTTAGGAGATACGCAGTATTTT
TRBJ1-3 TRBV7-6 many 17 NA CASSSLYRDDSGNTIYF TGTGCCAGCAGCTCCCTTTACAGGGACGACTCTGGAAACACCATATATTTT
TRBJ2-2 TRBV7-3 few 16 NA CASSLTTVANTGELFF TGTGCCAGCAGCTTAACGACAGTCGCGAACACCGGGGAGCTGTTTTTT
TRBJ1-5 TRBV6-2/TRBV6-3 NA 13 NA CASSTQGNQPQHF TGTGCCAGCAGTACCCAGGGAAATCAGCCCCAGCATTTT
TRBJ1-2 TRBV5-6 NA 14 NA CASSRPSGQGGYTF TGTGCCAGCAGCAGGCCCTCGGGCCAGGGAGGCTACACCTTC
TRBJ2-5 TRBV24-1 NA 16 TRBD2 CATSDLAGWRSETQYF TGTGCCACCAGTGACCTAGCGGGGTGGAGGTCGGAGACCCAGTACTTC